Reported below is one T cell receptor beta chain. What it binds is unknown. A junction boundary mismatches the germline segment, possibly from a read error. Both RNA and DNA were isolated together from around 20-30 mg of bulk tissue that had not been sorted. Without exception, tumor samples held over 80% viable tumor cells. CDR3 size: 16 residues. CDR1 and CDR2 from the germline V gene are SGHAT and FQDESV (reference sequence). These data come from a study of tumor-infiltrating lymphocytes in primary liver carcinoma. At the level of the study: Tumor stage was T1-T3 N0M0, and tumor size was about 4 to 10 cm across.

A primer matching the constant region was used to make TCR beta cDNA from 500 ng of total RNA. Nested multiplex PCR, run for three rounds with slightly modified ARM-PCR, yielded TCR beta libraries. It was with TRBV1-TRBV30 forward primers and a C-beta reverse primer that the first two PCR rounds were run, at roughly 10 cycles each. TCRdb independently ran MiXCR on the multiplex PCR reads; one entry per CDR3 protein. Seen here are roughly 24,000 distinct CDR3 sequences, 75% to 80% observed once, and the top ten hold 25% to 35%. Study outcomes and limitations: Tumor-adjacent and tumor-blood pairs shared a smaller degree of overlap than tumor region pairs. A small share of top clones, only about 7-24%, was found in all five tumor regions.

The specimen was liver tumor tissue from sampling region 5. Subset of the sample: tumor region T5, tumor centre. The chain is built from TRBV11-1 and TRBJ2-2, with 7 positions matching TRBD2. This receptor was obtained from a woman aged 25-40 years with primary liver carcinoma and hepatitis B virus infection. CDR3 DNA: TGTACCAGCAGCAGGGTTATGGCGGGAGTGTCCGGGGAGCCGTTTTTC. Amino acids: CTSSRVMAGVSGEPFF. Complete variable domain (other parts from reference TRBV11-1 and TRBJ2-2): EAEVAQSPRYKITEKSQAVAFWCDPISGHATLYWYRQILGQGPELLVQFQDESVVDDSQLPKDRFSAERLKGVDSTLKIQPAELGDSAMYLCTSSRVMAGVSGEPFFGEGSRLTVL.